The 21 T cell receptor beta chains reported below all come from one sample, sequenced in a study of beta chain features in type 1 diabetes. Reverse transcription of all isolated RNA meant that expressed TCRB transcripts were sequenced. The method was immunoSEQ multiplex PCR; TCRdb's version includes in-frame clones alone and lacks a portion of them. The sample carries 150,000 to 180,000 clones, 11% recorded once. The sample was central memory CD4+ T cells from blood. The receptor source for this set is a man aged 18 to 30 in good health.

The chain has TRBV5-6 and TRBJ2-7, with D perhaps matching TRBD1 or TRBD2 (5 bases each). This CDR3 is 14 amino acids long. V lost 4 bases and J lost 6, with 17 bases in between. Germline values: CDR1 SGHDT, CDR2 YYEEEE. The CDR3 loop is CASSILEGRSEQYF. In nucleotides, the CDR3 is TGTGCCAGCAGCATTCTAGAGGGACGAAGCGAGCAGTACTTC.

Only a few counts were recorded for this clone. This chain uses TRBV30 with TRBJ2-7; D remains unclear. V dropped 5 bases and J dropped 2 bases, with 7 bases sitting between them. The germline V gene has CDR1 GTSNPN and CDR2 SVGIG (reference sequence). This CDR3 has 11 residues. The CDR3 is CAWRAAYEQYF. CDR3 nucleotides: TGTGCCTGGCGGGCCGCCTACGAGCAGTACTTC.

The chain has TRBV6-5 and TRBJ2-1; D perhaps matches TRBD1 (5 bases). Germline values: CDR1 MNHEY, CDR2 SVGAGI. V shed 2 bases and J shed 7 bases, with 12 bases lying between them. This CDR3 contains 14 residues. The CDR3 protein is CASSYKGPTNEQFF. The CDR3 DNA reads TGTGCCAGCAGTTACAAGGGGCCGACTAATGAGCAGTTCTTC.

The chain uses TRBV7-9 and TRBJ2-3; D remains ambiguous. The ends were cut back, 7 bases at V and 1 base at J, with 12 bases in the middle. Looked up from germline, CDR1 is SEHNR and CDR2 is FQNEAQ (reference sequence). The length of the CDR3 is 14 residues. The CDR3 DNA reads as TGTGCCAGCAACCCTGAGCGTGGCACAGATACGCAGTATTTT. It specifies CASNPERGTDTQYF.

This clone was picked up a small number of times. This rearrangement joins TRBV5-1 to TRBJ1-3, with D possibly matching TRBD1 (5 bases). With 0 bases removed from V and 3 bases from J, the gap between germline ends came to 13 bases. The CDR3 runs to 16 residues. Germline values: CDR1 SGHRS, CDR2 YFSETQ. The chain's CDR3 is CASSLVGAIYGNTIYF. CDR3 nucleotide sequence: TGCGCCAGCAGCTTGGTTGGGGCCATCTATGGAAACACCATATATTTT.

The rearrangement joins TRBV7-9 to TRBJ2-7; unclear D gene. CDR3 length: 13 residues. Germline-derived CDR1 and CDR2 are SEHNR and FQNEAQ (reference sequence). Trimming stripped 5 bases from V and 3 bases from J, with 11 bases between. CDR3 DNA: TGTGCCAGCAGCCCGATCGGAGTCTACGAGCAGTACTTC. This sequence encodes CASSPIGVYEQYF.

The genes are TRBV19 and TRBJ1-1; D gene unclear. This CDR3 has 14 residues. V lost 6 bases, J lost 0 bases, and 11 bases lay in between. Looked up from germline, CDR1 is LNHDA and CDR2 is SQIVND (reference sequence). The CDR3, as DNA: TGTGCCAGTAGACTAGGAGTGATGAACACTGAAGCTTTCTTT. Amino acid sequence: CASRLGVMNTEAFF.

This clone occurred many times. J is TRBJ1-5 and V is TRBV7-6; 7 bases map to TRBD1. The V and J ends lost 5 bases and 2 bases, in that order; junction bases with no gene match: 3. The CDR3 runs 14 residues. Germline V gives CDR1 SGHVS, CDR2 FNYEAQ. This chain's CDR3 is CASSRGTGNQPQHF. The DNA for the CDR3 is TGTGCCAGCAGCCGCGGGACAGGCAATCAGCCCCAGCATTTT.

This clone was observed a handful of times. V usage is TRBV10-3 and J usage is TRBJ1-3; 7 bases fit TRBD1. Looked up from germline, CDR1 is ENHRY and CDR2 is SYGVKD. CDR3 size: 15 residues. V lost 6 bases to trimming and J lost 0 bases; unmatched junction nucleotides: 5. The CDR3 here is CAIRSRGNSGNTIYF. CDR3 nucleotide sequence: TGTGCCATCAGGTCCAGGGGGAACTCTGGAAACACCATATATTTT.

This chain connects TRBV4-3 to TRBJ1-4; D remains unclear. V shed 0 bases and J shed 7 bases, with 12 bases lying between them. CDR3 length: 15 amino acids. In germline, CDR1 is LGHNA, CDR2 YSLEER. The CDR3: CASSQDHRKIEKLFF. In DNA form, the CDR3 reads TGCGCCAGCAGCCAAGATCATAGGAAAATTGAAAAACTGTTTTTT.

This clone occurred a few times. The genes are TRBV30 and TRBJ1-1; the D gene is possibly TRBD1 (6 bases). Trimming took off 8 bases at V and 1 base at J, with 11 bases between the two ends. CDR3 size: 12 residues. Germline V gene lookup returns CDR1 GTSNPN and CDR2 SVGIG (reference sequence). The CDR3 loop reads CAQTGANTEAFF. The DNA for the CDR3 is TGTGCCCAAACGGGGGCGAACACTGAAGCTTTCTTT.

This clone appeared once. CDR3 protein: CASSQGLGLASYEQYF. DNA for the CDR3: TGCGCCAGCAGCCAAGGTCTTGGACTAGCAAGTTACGAGCAGTACTTC. V and J are TRBV4-3 and TRBJ2-7, with TRBD2 matching 8 bases. This CDR3 comprises 16 residues. Germline assignment: CDR1 LGHNA and CDR2 YSLEER. V shed 1 base and J 4 bases; nucleotides not matched to a gene: 9.

This clone showed up just a few times. The genes are TRBV15 and TRBJ1-1; D unresolved. Trimming cost V 0 bases and J 10 bases, with 15 bases left between them. Germline V gives CDR1 LNHNV, CDR2 YYDKDF (reference sequence). There are 14 residues in the CDR3. In DNA form, the CDR3 reads TGTGCCACCAGCAGAGATTTTGGGCAGGATGTAGCTTTCTTT. This encodes CATSRDFGQDVAFF.

The sample holds a few counts of this clone. The J gene is TRBJ2-3, the V gene TRBV4-2, with D unclear. CDR3 length: 15 amino acids. CDR1 LGHNA and CDR2 YNFKEQ come from the germline V gene. Between the trimmed V and J ends, which lost 0 bases and 0 bases, there was a span of 7 bases. The DNA of the CDR3 is TGTGCCAGCAGCCAAGAGCAGGTTAGCACAGATACGCAGTATTTT. It codes for CASSQEQVSTDTQYF.

This clone was detected only a few times. Other nucleotide sequences in the sample specify the same CDR3. V gene TRBV4-3 combines with J gene TRBJ2-3, with a tentative D call TRBD1 (5 bases). The CDR3 extends over 13 amino acids. Between the trimmed V and J ends, which lost 1 base and 3 bases, there was a span of 5 bases. Germline V lookup: CDR1 LGHNA, CDR2 YSLEER. The CDR3 region has the DNA TGCGCCAGCAGCCAAGCAGGGACAGATACGCAGTATTTT. Translation: CASSQAGTDTQYF.

This clone was found a few times. V usage is TRBV19 and J usage is TRBJ2-3; D is undetermined. The CDR3 has 14 residues. The V end was cut by 5 bases, the J end by 2 bases, with 11 bases between. Germline lookup yields CDR1 LNHDA and CDR2 SQIVND (reference sequence). The CDR3 bases are TGTGCCAGTAGTCAAGGAATGTACACAGATACGCAGTATTTT. As protein: CASSQGMYTDTQYF.

This clone has just a few counts. The V call is TRBV7-3, the J call TRBJ2-7, with D maybe TRBD1 (6 bases). CDR3 length equals 13 residues. Between the trimmed V and J ends, which lost 5 bases and 3 bases, there was a span of 11 bases. The germline CDR1 and CDR2 sequences are SGHTA and FQGTGA. CDR3 bases: TGTGCCAGCAGCCCACAACAGGGCTACGAGCAGTACTTC. Protein sequence: CASSPQQGYEQYF. The complete variable domain, with remaining parts taken from reference TRBV7-3 and TRBJ2-7, reads GAGVSQTPSNKVTEKGKYVELRCDPISGHTALYWYRQSLGQGPEFLIYFQGTGAADDSGLPNDRFFAVRPEGSVSTLKIQRTERGDSAVYLCASSPQQGYEQYFGPGTRLTVT.

This clone was observed many times. The V call is TRBV10-3, the J call TRBJ1-2; D perhaps matches TRBD1 (6 bases). The germline V gene encodes CDR1 ENHRY and CDR2 SYGVKD. This CDR3 spans 12 amino acids. V was trimmed by 7 bases and J by 3 bases, leaving 9 bases between them. CDR3 coding DNA: TGTGCCATCAACAGGGTTTACTATGGCTACACCTTC. This encodes CAINRVYYGYTF.

CDR3 nucleotides: TGTGCCAGCAGCAATTTTCGGACAGCGAACACCGGGGAGCTGTTTTTT. Protein sequence: CASSNFRTANTGELFF. The rearrangement uses TRBV5-4 and TRBJ2-2; maybe TRBD1 (6 bases). V shed 4 bases and J shed 0 bases, with 13 bases lying between them. The germline gives CDR1 SGHNT, CDR2 YYREEE (reference sequence). CDR3 length: 16 amino acids.

The sample holds a few counts of this clone. The rearrangement links TRBV6-1 to TRBJ2-3; no reliable D call. Germline V gives CDR1 MNHNS, CDR2 SASEGT. The germline V and J ends were trimmed by 7 bases and 6 bases, with 14 bases remaining between them. CDR3 length equals 13 residues. The CDR3 protein is CASTKGRSDTQYF. DNA of the CDR3: TGTGCCAGCACGAAGGGTAGGAGCGATACGCAGTATTTT.

This clone was observed a handful of times. This chain uses TRBV4-3 with TRBJ1-1; perhaps TRBD1 as D (5 bases). In germline, CDR1 is LGHNA, CDR2 YSLEER. The CDR3 has 16 residues. The V end was cut by 0 bases, the J end by 1 base, with 12 bases between. The CDR3 coding sequence is TGCGCCAGCAGCCAAGATATTGGGGCCGCGAACACTGAAGCTTTCTTT. Its protein product is CASSQDIGAANTEAFF.